Sequencing of this T cell receptor (beta chain) was carried out in a study of T cell responses to AZD1222 COVID-19 vaccine. CDR3 size: 18 residues. Trimming cost V 6 bases and J 3 bases; bases outside gene matches: 18. Germline lookup yields CDR1 MNHEY and CDR2 SMNVEV (reference sequence). The assay was immunoSEQ multiplex PCR, and TCRdb's table has in-frame clones only and misses some. The table shows some 170,000 clones, with roughly nine tenths occurring only once. The chain uses TRBV27 and TRBJ2-3, with 7 bases that match TRBD2. The clonotype comes from an adult in good health. Sequences were derived from peripheral blood, sampled on day 0 of AZD1222 vaccination. The CDR3 protein is CASRGGSGTLIHTDTQYF. The CDR3 bases are TGTGCCAGCAGGGGGGGGAGCGGAACCTTAATACATACAGATACGCAGTATTTT.